The sequence of this T cell receptor (beta chain) was determined in a study of spatial heterogeneity in lung cancer. For the study at large: In the raw reads, each unique TCR and UMI combination was present more than ten times on average. Study-wide points: Nonsynonymous mutation counts, ubiquitous and regional, were tracked by the respective counts of ubiquitous and regional expanded TCRs. Expanded intratumoral alpha and beta TCR counts tracked tumor mutation counts.

CDR3 length: 12 amino acids. The germline gives CDR1 GTSNPN, CDR2 SVGIG (reference sequence). V was shortened by 5 bases and J by 11 bases, with 19 bases between the two germline ends. In this sample, this clonotype turned up many times. Its antigen is unidentified. Time point indicated: sample taken at primary tumor resection. TCRdb used MiXCR to reprocess the 5' RACE reads, holding one entry per CDR3 protein. Of some 97,000 distinct CDR3 sequences listed, approximately 4.4% are singletons. The TCR comes from a male donor with early-stage non-small cell lung cancer. The sequenced sample was lung tumor tissue, obtained at surgery. This rearrangement joins TRBV30 to TRBJ2-7, with D possibly called TRBD1 or TRBD2 (5 bases each). The CDR3 is CAWHPLGTWEYF. The DNA for the CDR3 is TGTGCCTGGCACCCGTTGGGGACCTGGGAGTACTTC.